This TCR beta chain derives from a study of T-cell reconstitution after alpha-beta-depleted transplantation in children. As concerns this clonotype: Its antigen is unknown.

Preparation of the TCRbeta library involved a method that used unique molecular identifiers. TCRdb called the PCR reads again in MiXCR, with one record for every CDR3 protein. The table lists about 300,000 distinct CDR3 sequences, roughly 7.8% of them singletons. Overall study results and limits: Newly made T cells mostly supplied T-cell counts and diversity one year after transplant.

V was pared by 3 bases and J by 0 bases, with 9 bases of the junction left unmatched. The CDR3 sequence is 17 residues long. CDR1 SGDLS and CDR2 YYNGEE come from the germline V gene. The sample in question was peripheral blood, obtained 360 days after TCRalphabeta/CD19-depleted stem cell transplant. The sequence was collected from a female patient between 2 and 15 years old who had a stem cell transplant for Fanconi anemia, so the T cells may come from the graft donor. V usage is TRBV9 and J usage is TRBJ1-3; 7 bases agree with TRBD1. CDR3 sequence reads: CASSEGPGQSSGNTIYF. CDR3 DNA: TGTGCCAGCAGCGAGGGTCCGGGACAGAGCTCTGGAAACACCATATATTTT.